These T cell receptor beta chains were read from a single sample in a study of cytomegalovirus exposure and HLA in healthy donors. The protocol was immunoSEQ multiplex PCR, while the TCRdb copy is restricted to in-frame clones and leaves out a portion. The sample holds about 160,000 clones, around 80% seen once. Sequencing was performed on PBMCs. The origin of the receptors is a woman in her twenties or thirties in good health and CMV-seropositive. Both conserved end residues are trimmed from each CDR3. Each record gives: V gene, CDR3 protein.

TRBV11-1,ASALGQGGNTEAF
TRBV7-9,ASSLGLAGASLDEQF
TRBV2,ASIINVGFGELF
TRBV9,ASSRTGVPYEQY
TRBV28,ASSPLQNRGSYNSPLH
TRBV6-1,ASRRDSEAF
TRBV27,ASSLSGIYEQY
TRBV7-9,ASSLEFGYNEKLF
TRBV10-3,AVSLQGQTYEQY
TRBV6-1,ASSDPGVGQPQH
TRBV10-3,AISGQVGFNEKLF
TRBV4-3,ASSHRVNTEAF
TRBV9,ASSATGSEKLF
TRBV4-1,ASSQEGTRRFYEQY
TRBV5-1,ASSLLAGGRYNSPLH
TRBV10-3,AISEPGNNQPQH
TRBV4-1,ASSPPGQGAHEQY
TRBV6-4,ASSLDINTGELF
TRBV7-9,ASSYTGNEQY
TRBV7-3,ASSLRDRANEQF
TRBV14,ASSQDRGRGAISGANVLT